These 16 T cell receptor beta chains came from one sample sequenced in a study of beta chain features in type 1 diabetes. Study observations and caveats: All four CD4+ subsets from Type 1 diabetes patients carried moderately but significantly shorter TCRB CDR3s.

The sequenced template was cDNA made from the entire isolated RNA. Assay: immunoSEQ multiplex PCR; the TCRdb copy retains only in-frame clones and omits some. In the table there are roughly 160,000 clones, around 8% of which are singletons. No antigen has been assigned to these receptors. Sequenced material: central memory CD4+ T cells from blood. The receptor set was obtained from a woman in her thirties or forties with type 1 diabetes.

A few counts support this clone. DNA of the CDR3: TGTGCCTGGACGACAGAAATGAACACTGAAGCTTTCTTT. Its translation: CAWTTEMNTEAFF. The rearrangement uses TRBV30 and TRBJ1-1; tentatively, D is TRBD1 (5 bases). CDR3 length: 13 amino acids. Trimming took 4 bases from V and 0 from J, leaving 9 bases between them. Germline V gives CDR1 GTSNPN, CDR2 SVGIG (reference sequence).

In this sample, this clone turned up many times. The chain employs TRBV28 and TRBJ2-2; possible D gene TRBD2, 5 bases. V shed 8 bases and J shed 3 bases, with 16 bases lying between them. Germline V gene lookup returns CDR1 MDHEN and CDR2 SYDVKM. This CDR3 is 15 amino acids long. CDR3 DNA: TGTGCCAGCCGATACCGGGATAGACACACCGGGGAGCTGTTTTTT. It is translated as CASRYRDRHTGELFF.

The V and J genes are TRBV7-2 and TRBJ2-1, with 8 bases aligning to TRBD2. V was pared by 5 bases and J by 2 bases, with 8 bases of the junction left unmatched. In germline, CDR1 is SGHTA, CDR2 FQGNSA. The length of the CDR3 is 16 residues. The CDR3 DNA sequence: TGTGCCAGCAGCCCGATGGCGGGGGGCCCCTACAATGAGCAGTTCTTC. Translation: CASSPMAGGPYNEQFF.

The chain recombines TRBV11-2 with TRBJ2-7; a weak D match, TRBD2 (6 bases). The V end lost 0 bases, the J end lost 7 bases, and 13 bases lay between the germline ends. The germline V gene has CDR1 SGHAT and CDR2 FQNNGV. This CDR3 region has 14 residues. The CDR3 here is CASSLEGGLGEQYF. CDR3 nucleotide sequence: TGTGCCAGCAGCTTAGAGGGAGGCCTGGGGGAGCAGTACTTC.

This clone has just a few counts. This chain connects TRBV2 to TRBJ1-2, with 7 nucleotides matching TRBD1. This CDR3 is built from 13 residues. CDR1 is SNHLY and CDR2 is FYNNEI in the germline V gene. The junction had 1 base not matched to a gene; V was cut back by 2 bases and J by 4 bases. The CDR3 region is CASSERDSYGYTF. The CDR3 nucleotides read TGTGCCAGCAGTGAAAGGGACAGCTATGGCTACACCTTC.

The V and J genes are TRBV7-2 and TRBJ2-7; 11 bases are a match to TRBD1. Trimming took 5 bases from V and 3 from J; bases not matched to a gene: 9. Germline-derived CDR1 and CDR2 are SGHTA and FQGNSA. The CDR3 consists of 16 residues. CDR3 DNA: TGTGCCAGCAGCGCCCCCCGGGACAGGGGGATCTACGAGCAGTACTTC. It encodes CASSAPRDRGIYEQYF.

The sample holds many counts of this clone. The V gene is TRBV7-2, the J gene TRBJ2-1; D unclear. V dropped 1 base and J dropped 10 bases, with 17 bases sitting between them. This CDR3 is 15 amino acids long. The V gene's germline CDR1 is SGHTA and CDR2 FQGNSA. This CDR3 reads CASSLGDTRVEEQFF. In DNA, the CDR3 is TGTGCCAGCAGCTTAGGAGACACCCGAGTAGAGGAGCAGTTCTTC.

The V call is TRBV5-4, the J call TRBJ2-1, with D perhaps matching TRBD2 (6 bases). The CDR3 has 13 amino acids. Trimming pared 6 bases from V and 9 bases from J, leaving 16 bases between. CDR1 SGHNT and CDR2 YYREEE come from the germline V gene (reference sequence). The CDR3 loop is CASKVSGSGEQFF. For the CDR3, the DNA is TGTGCCAGCAAGGTTTCCGGGAGCGGTGAGCAGTTCTTC.

This clone was counted between two and nine times. This chain links TRBV27 with TRBJ1-2, with TRBD1 as a possible D gene (5 bases). This CDR3 is built from 15 residues. CDR1 and CDR2 (germline): MNHEY, SMNVEV (reference sequence). V was pared by 5 bases and J by 8 bases, with 21 bases between. The CDR3 coding sequence is TGTGCCAGCAGTCTCGGGGGGTCCGTCGGGCTGGGCTACACCTTC. This codes for CASSLGGSVGLGYTF.

The table lists this clone with a few counts. This chain joins TRBV7-9 and TRBJ1-6; no clear D gene. This CDR3 spans 13 amino acids. CDR1 and CDR2 (germline): SEHNR, FQNEAQ (reference sequence). V lost 2 bases and J lost 10, with 9 bases in between. The CDR3 nucleotides are TGTGCCAGCAGCTTACTAGAGAGATCACCCCTCCACTTT. It is translated as CASSLLERSPLHF. Using reference TRBV7-9 and TRBJ1-6 for the parts outside the CDR3, the full variable domain is DTGVSQNPRHKITKRGQNVTFRCDPISEHNRLYWYRQTLGQGPEFLTYFQNEAQLEKSRLLSDRFSAERPKGSFSTLEIQRTEQGDSAMYLCASSLLERSPLHFGNGTRLTVT.

This clone was seen more than once but under ten times. This rearrangement joins TRBV29-1 to TRBJ1-1; 9 nucleotides align to TRBD1. The CDR3 length is 14 residues. Germline trimming cut 6 bases from V and 4 bases from J; bases unmatched to any gene: 9. Germline values: CDR1 SQVTM, CDR2 ANQGSEA. The CDR3: CSVVRTGAATEAFF. The CDR3 DNA is TGCAGCGTCGTTAGGACAGGGGCGGCCACTGAAGCTTTCTTT. The full variable domain, its missing parts supplied by reference TRBV29-1 and TRBJ1-1, is SAVISQKPSRDICQRGTSLTIQCQVDSQVTMMFWYRQQPGQSLTLIATANQGSEATYESGFVIDKFPISRPNLTFSTLTVSNMSPEDSSIYLCSVVRTGAATEAFFGQGTRLTVV.

V usage is TRBV5-1 and J usage is TRBJ2-7; TRBD2 agrees at 7 bases. CDR1 and CDR2 (germline): SGHRS, YFSETQ. With V trimmed by 4 bases and J by 2 bases, 6 bases remained unmatched. The CDR3 length is 14 residues. The CDR3 nucleotides read TGCGCCAGCAGCCGGGGAGGGGAAACCTACGAGCAGTACTTC. Protein product: CASSRGGETYEQYF.

The CDR3 protein is CASSLGAGALGEQFF. As DNA, the CDR3 is TGTGCCAGCAGCTTGGGGGCGGGGGCCCTTGGGGAGCAGTTCTTC. This rearrangement joins TRBV5-4 to TRBJ2-1; tentatively, D is TRBD2 (7 bases). V lost 0 bases to trimming and J lost 10 bases, with 17 bases between them. The CDR3 contains 15 residues. Germline CDR1 is SGHNT and CDR2 is YYREEE (reference sequence). Combining the CDR3 with reference TRBV5-4 and TRBJ2-1 gives the whole variable domain ETGVTQSPTHLIKTRGQQVTLRCSSQSGHNTVSWYQQALGQGPQFIFQYYREEENGRGNFPPRFSGLQFPNYSSELNVNALELDDSALYLCASSLGAGALGEQFFGPGTRLTVL.

V usage is TRBV7-8 and J usage is TRBJ1-1; no firm D call. Germline loops: CDR1 SGHVS, CDR2 FQNEAQ. V was trimmed by 4 bases and J by 0 bases, leaving 9 bases between them. This CDR3 is built from 14 residues. CDR3 DNA sequence: TGTGCCAGCAGCTCACAGACCATGAACACTGAAGCTTTCTTT. It translates to CASSSQTMNTEAFF.

CDR3 sequence reads: CASSREAPGSEAFF. DNA of the CDR3: TGTGCCAGCTCGCGGGAGGCCCCGGGCTCTGAAGCTTTCTTT. The J gene is TRBJ1-1, the V gene TRBV2; no firm D call. The V gene lost 8 bases and the J gene lost 6 bases, with 19 bases spanning the gap. Germline V gene data show CDR1 as SNHLY and CDR2 as FYNNEI. The CDR3 runs 14 residues.

In this sample, this clone turned up a few times. This sequence joins TRBV9 and TRBJ2-7; tentatively, D is TRBD1 (6 bases). The CDR3 contains 12 residues. Deletions cut 5 bases from V and 9 bases from J, with 15 bases between. The germline V gene has CDR1 SGDLS and CDR2 YYNGEE. The CDR3 region has the DNA TGTGCCAGCAGTGAAGAGCAGGGGTCGCAGTACTTC. Its protein product is CASSEEQGSQYF.